Sequencing of this T cell receptor beta chain was carried out in a study of shared clonotypes between healthy human individuals. Study outcomes and limitations: Sorted-subset sequencing was shown by rarefaction to be incomplete despite large depth.

Germline V lookup: CDR1 ENHRY, CDR2 SYGVKD. V lost 4 bases, J lost 5 bases, and 2 bases stayed unmatched. The CDR3 is 13 residues long. About this clone: Its target is unknown.

For each subset, genomic DNA was distributed in equal portions over several immunoSEQ plates. Sequenced by immunoSEQ multiplex PCR; TCRdb stores in-frame clones only, minus some. Here the sample spans about 1.5 million clones, under 99% being singletons. The origin of this receptor is a man aged 25 to 40 in good health. This chain links TRBV10-3 with TRBJ1-1; 9 positions match TRBD1. The material sequenced was naive CD4+ T cells sorted from blood. Noted subset: CD45RA+ positively selected. CDR3 amino acids: CAISVGQGTEAFF. The CDR3 DNA sequence: TGTGCCATCAGTGTTGGACAGGGGACTGAAGCTTTCTTT.